The entry below gives a single T cell receptor beta chain sequence along with its context. Antigen: not known. The table came from immunoSEQ multiplex PCR; TCRdb's copy has only in-frame clones and leaves some out. The sample yields 65,000 or so clones, over 65% seen once. The data derive from a study of OX40 agonist ivuxolimab in advanced cancers. On the study more broadly: The study treated patients with ivuxolimab, an agonistic anti-OX40 (CD134) antibody. Aged 23 to 79 with a mean of approximately 57 years, they were more than 80% male. Previous treatment with anti-PD-1, anti-PD-L1 or anti-CTLA-4 therapy was allowed; roughly 40% had received some. Whole-study results and caveats: CD4+ T cells averaged fewer expanded clones than CD8+ T cells.

The germline CDR1 and CDR2 sequences are SGHTA and FQGNSA. The CDR3 has 14 amino acids. The ends were cut back, 1 base at V and 4 bases at J, with 11 bases in the middle. The clonotype comes from an adult with an advanced solid tumor such as melanoma, head and neck, liver or kidney cancer. The sample here was CD4+ or CD8+ T cells sorted from blood, taken in a trial of the OX40 agonist ivuxolimab. The chain carries TRBV7-2 and TRBJ2-7, with a weak D call TRBD2 (6 bases). The CDR3 DNA sequence: TGTGCCAGCAGCTTAGACGCGGGAACGTACGAGCAGTACTTC. The encoded protein is CASSLDAGTYEQYF.